The entry that follows covers one TCR beta chain sequence. What it binds is not known. The data belong to a study of Ad26.COV2.S vaccination and SARS-CoV-2 variants. Study-level background: Ad26.COV2.S was injected intramuscularly once or twice, 56 days apart.

The study, taken as a whole, reports: Vaccine recipients and placebo recipients showed similar non-spike TCR breadth. Greater spike-specific TCR breadth was seen in vaccine recipients than in placebo recipients.

Treatment specified: 19 received Ad26.COV2.S at low or high dose, single or two shots; 5 received placebo; per-sample allocation not given. Collection of the samples took place on day 63 after the first injection of vaccine or placebo. SARS-CoV-2 spike from the Wuhan strain was encoded by the vaccine, an Ad26 vector. Produced via immunoSEQ multiplex PCR; TCRdb's table is partial and in-frame only. Here the sample spans roughly 400,000 clones, 90% being singletons. This clonotype was sampled from a person aged 18 to 59 who received the Ad26.COV2.S COVID-19 vaccine or a placebo. The sequencing here drew on peripheral blood, taken in a trial of Ad26.COV2.S vaccine versus placebo.

DNA for the CDR3: TGTGCCAGCTCACCCCGCGGGGGACTAGCGGGAAAGAGCTCCTACAATGAGCAGTTCTTC. As protein: CASSPRGGLAGKSSYNEQFF. The chain has TRBV18 and TRBJ2-1; TRBD2 matches 13 bases. Germline V gene sequence: CDR1 KGHSH, CDR2 LQKENI. Germline trimming cut 3 bases from V and 0 bases from J; bases unmatched to any gene: 11. This CDR3 region has 20 residues.